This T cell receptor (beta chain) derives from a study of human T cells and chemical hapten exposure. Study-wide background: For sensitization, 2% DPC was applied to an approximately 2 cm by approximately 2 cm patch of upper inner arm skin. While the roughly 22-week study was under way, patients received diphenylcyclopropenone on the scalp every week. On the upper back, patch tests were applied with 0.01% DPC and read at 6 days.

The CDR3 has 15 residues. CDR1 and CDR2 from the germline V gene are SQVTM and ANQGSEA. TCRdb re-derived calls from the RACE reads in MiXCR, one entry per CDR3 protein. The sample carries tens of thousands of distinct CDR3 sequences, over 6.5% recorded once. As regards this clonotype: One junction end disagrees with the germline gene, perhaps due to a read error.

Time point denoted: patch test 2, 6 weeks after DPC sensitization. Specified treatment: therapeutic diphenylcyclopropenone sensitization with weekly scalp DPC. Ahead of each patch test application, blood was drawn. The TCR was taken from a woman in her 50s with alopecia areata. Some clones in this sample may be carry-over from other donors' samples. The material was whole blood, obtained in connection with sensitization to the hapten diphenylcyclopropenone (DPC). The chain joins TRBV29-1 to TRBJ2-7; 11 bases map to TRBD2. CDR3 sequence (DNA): TGCAGCGTTGGTAGCGGGAGGGCCGTAAACCACGAGCGGTACTTC. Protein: CSVGSGRAVNHERYF.